Each of the 20 T cell receptor beta chains below was sequenced from the same sample in a study of CD8+ T cells in alopecia areata. In each case, RNA was isolated and then reverse transcribed into cDNA as the sequencing template. Profiled with immunoSEQ multiplex PCR; TCRdb holds only in-frame clones, not every one. The table shows over 15,000 clones, with around 66% occurring only once. The study team obtained lesional scalp punch biopsies and peripheral blood from alopecia areata patients. Sequenced material: skin, taken at week 0. All receptors derive from a human donor with alopecia areata.

This clone turned up a few times. The chain has TRBV9 and TRBJ1-4, with 8 nucleotides matching TRBD1. This CDR3 is built from 18 residues. V lost 0 bases, J lost 6 bases, and 13 bases stayed unmatched. CDR1 and CDR2 from the germline V gene are SGDLS and YYNGEE. CDR3 amino acids: CASSVDRDRRDSDEKLFF. DNA for the CDR3: TGTGCCAGCAGCGTAGACAGGGACAGGAGAGACTCAGATGAAAAACTGTTTTTT.

The chain carries TRBV4-1 and TRBJ2-5, with D possibly matching TRBD2 (5 bases). The germline V and J ends were trimmed by 1 base and 5 bases, with 17 bases remaining between them. Germline values: CDR1 MGHRA, CDR2 YSYEKL. The CDR3 totals 16 residues. CDR3 sequence reads: CASSQGRIRPFETQYF. CDR3 DNA sequence: TGCGCCAGCAGCCAAGGGAGGATTAGGCCGTTTGAGACCCAGTACTTC.

There are a few counts of this clone. The rearrangement uses TRBV11-2 and TRBJ2-3, with 7 bases identical to TRBD1. The CDR3 loop spans 16 amino acids. Losses at the gene ends were 3 bases for V and 2 bases for J; bases not matched to a gene: 8. Germline V gene sequence: CDR1 SGHAT, CDR2 FQNNGV. CDR3 loop: CASSFPRDRDTDTQYF. The CDR3 DNA is TGTGCCAGCAGCTTTCCCCGGGACAGAGACACAGATACGCAGTATTTT.

This clone was recorded a few times. One end of the junction does not line up with germline, which may come from a read error. This sample also contains other DNA sequences that code for the same CDR3. The chain is built from TRBV4-1 and TRBJ2-5, with TRBD2 matching over 14 bases. The CDR3 is 16 amino acids. The germline CDR1 and CDR2 sequences are MGHRA and YSYEKL. CDR3 residues: CASSQMTSGGEETQYF. The CDR3 DNA sequence: TGTGCCAGCAGCCAAATGACTAGCGGGGGGGAGGAGACCCAGTACTTC.

This clone was counted only a few times. V gene TRBV7-2 combines with J gene TRBJ2-7; 10 bases are shared with TRBD1. There are 15 residues in the CDR3. From germline, CDR1 is SGHTA and CDR2 FQGNSA. V trimming: 5 bases; J trimming: 2 bases; junction bases outside the gene matches: 6. The CDR3 region is CASSPGTGVAYEQYF. In nucleotides, the CDR3 is TGTGCCAGCAGCCCGGGGACAGGGGTGGCCTACGAGCAGTACTTC.

This clone was found a few times. V usage is TRBV7-9 and J usage is TRBJ2-5, with D perhaps matching TRBD1 (5 bases). The CDR3 runs to 11 residues. The germline V and J ends were trimmed by 7 bases and 5 bases, with 8 bases remaining between them. Germline V lookup: CDR1 SEHNR, CDR2 FQNEAQ (reference sequence). The CDR3 region is CASTSGETQYF. In DNA, the CDR3 is TGTGCCAGCACCTCAGGGGAGACCCAGTACTTC.

In this sample, this clone turned up a few times. This chain connects TRBV7-2 to TRBJ1-1; D ambiguous. This CDR3 is built from 13 residues. The V gene lost 7 bases and the J gene lost 2 bases, with 11 bases spanning the gap. Germline lookup yields CDR1 SGHTA and CDR2 FQGNSA. The chain's CDR3 is CASTLTGNTEAFF. CDR3 in DNA: TGTGCCAGCACCTTGACGGGAAACACTGAAGCTTTCTTT.

This clone was counted a few times. This chain uses TRBV7-2 with TRBJ2-6; 8 bases agree with TRBD1. V lost 5 bases, J lost 0 bases, and 9 bases stayed unmatched. The CDR3 runs 18 residues. Germline V lookup: CDR1 SGHTA, CDR2 FQGNSA. CDR3 nucleotide sequence: TGTGCCAGCAGCGCGAAGACAGGGGAATACTCTGGGGCCAACGTCCTGACTTTC. Protein product: CASSAKTGEYSGANVLTF. Full variable domain (remainder filled in from reference TRBV7-2 and TRBJ2-6): GAGVSQSPSNKVTEKGKDVELRCDPISGHTALYWYRQSLGQGLEFLIYFQGNSAPDKSGLPSDRFSAERTGGSVSTLTIQRTQQEDSAVYLCASSAKTGEYSGANVLTFGAGSRLTVL.

The chain couples TRBV6-6 to TRBJ2-7, with 8 bases that match TRBD2. V shed 0 bases, J shed 3 bases, and the junction held 4 bases outside the gene matches. The germline gives CDR1 MNHNY, CDR2 SVGAGI (reference sequence). This CDR3 has 15 amino acids. The CDR3 DNA is TGTGCCAGCAGTTACTCGCGGCGGGGGGACTACGAGCAGTACTTC. It is translated as CASSYSRRGDYEQYF.

The chain combines TRBV29-1 with TRBJ2-7, with a weak D call TRBD2 (7 bases). V lost 6 bases and J 1 base, leaving 13 bases between the germline ends. Germline lookup yields CDR1 SQVTM and CDR2 ANQGSEA. This CDR3 region has 13 residues. The CDR3 DNA reads as TGCAGCGTAGGGGGGGGCCTATCCTACGAGCAGTACTTC. Its protein product is CSVGGGLSYEQYF.

This chain joins TRBV4-3 and TRBJ2-3; D perhaps matches TRBD1 (6 bases). V was shortened by 0 bases and J by 3 bases, with 10 bases between the two germline ends. The germline V gene has CDR1 LGHNA and CDR2 YSLEER. The CDR3 has 15 amino acids. CDR3 DNA: TGCGCCAGCAGCCAAGAATACCAGGGGACAGATACGCAGTATTTT. The encoded protein is CASSQEYQGTDTQYF.

There are a few counts of this clone. V gene TRBV15 combines with J gene TRBJ2-1; 11 positions agree with TRBD2. CDR1 and CDR2 (germline): LNHNV, YYDKDF (reference sequence). Unmatched junction bases numbered 8, after V lost 4 bases and J lost 9 bases. The CDR3 contains 15 residues. The CDR3 loop reads CATSTASGGKSEQFF. The CDR3 bases are TGTGCCACCAGCACGGCTAGCGGGGGGAAGAGTGAGCAGTTCTTC.

This clone has more than one count but fewer than ten. V is TRBV6-5 and J is TRBJ1-2; D not certain. Germline assignment: CDR1 MNHEY and CDR2 SVGAGI. Deletions cut 6 bases from V and 4 bases from J, with 15 bases between. The CDR3 consists of 14 residues. The CDR3 loop reads CASSRMVSSYGYTF. Here the CDR3 DNA reads TGTGCCAGCAGCCGGATGGTCTCCTCCTATGGCTACACCTTC.

The chain is built from TRBV5-5 and TRBJ2-6, with D perhaps assigned TRBD1 or TRBD2 (5 bases each). CDR1 SGHKS and CDR2 YYEKEE come from the germline V gene (reference sequence). The CDR3 length is 14 residues. V lost 7 bases and J 4 bases, leaving 12 bases between the germline ends. CDR3 nucleotides: TGTGCCAGCCGATGGGGGTCCGGGGCCAACGTCCTGACTTTC. This translates into CASRWGSGANVLTF.

The CDR3: CASSQDRPRTGHTQYF. CDR3 in DNA: TGCGCCAGCAGCCAAGATCGTCCCCGGACAGGGCACACGCAGTATTTT. The J gene is TRBJ2-3, the V gene TRBV4-3; the match to TRBD1 covers 8 bases. Germline values: CDR1 LGHNA, CDR2 YSLEER. The CDR3 sequence is 16 residues long. Germline trimming cut 0 bases from V and 9 bases from J; bases unmatched to any gene: 11.

Concerning this clone: Because the CDR3 is missing its conserved closing phenylalanine or tryptophan, this is likely a read error. V usage is TRBV6-6 and J usage is TRBJ2-7; no reliable D call. Germline CDR1 is MNHNY and CDR2 is SVGAGI (reference sequence). The CDR3 totals 13 residues. V was pared by 6 bases and J by 3 bases, with 12 bases between. This CDR3 reads CASSRGPDYEQYL. The CDR3 nucleotides are TGTGCCAGCAGCCGTGGACCGGACTACGAGCAGTACCTC.

This clone has just a few counts. V is TRBV19 and J is TRBJ2-3; D is undetermined. The length of the CDR3 is 13 residues. Germline CDR1 is LNHDA and CDR2 is SQIVND (reference sequence). With 2 bases removed from V and 6 bases from J, the gap between germline ends came to 9 bases. CDR3 nucleotide sequence: TGTGCCAGTAGTATAAATTTCGCGGATACGCAGTATTTT. This codes for CASSINFADTQYF.

The chain carries TRBV19 and TRBJ1-2; D is unclear. V lost 3 bases to trimming and J lost 1 base, with 6 bases between them. Germline CDR1 LNHDA, CDR2 SQIVND (reference sequence). The CDR3 consists of 13 residues. The CDR3 nucleotides read TGTGCCAGTAGTATGGGCAGTAACTATGGCTACACCTTC. Translated, it gives CASSMGSNYGYTF.

The chain has TRBV7-3 and TRBJ2-5, with D perhaps TRBD2 (6 bases). This CDR3 is built from 13 residues. V dropped 10 bases and J dropped 4 bases, with 16 bases sitting between them. CDR1 is SGHTA, CDR2 FQGTGA, per germline. The CDR3 loop is CATSPGVRETQYF. CDR3 coding DNA: TGTGCCACCTCCCCGGGGGTTCGAGAGACCCAGTACTTC.

This chain connects TRBV4-3 to TRBJ1-2; possibly TRBD1 for D (5 bases). Germline CDR1 reads LGHNA; CDR2 reads YSLEER. V lost 6 bases and J 6 bases, leaving 14 bases between the germline ends. The CDR3 sequence is 13 residues long. The CDR3 nucleotides read TGCGCCAGCAGAGGTGAGACGGGGCATGGCTACACCTTC. Translation: CASRGETGHGYTF.